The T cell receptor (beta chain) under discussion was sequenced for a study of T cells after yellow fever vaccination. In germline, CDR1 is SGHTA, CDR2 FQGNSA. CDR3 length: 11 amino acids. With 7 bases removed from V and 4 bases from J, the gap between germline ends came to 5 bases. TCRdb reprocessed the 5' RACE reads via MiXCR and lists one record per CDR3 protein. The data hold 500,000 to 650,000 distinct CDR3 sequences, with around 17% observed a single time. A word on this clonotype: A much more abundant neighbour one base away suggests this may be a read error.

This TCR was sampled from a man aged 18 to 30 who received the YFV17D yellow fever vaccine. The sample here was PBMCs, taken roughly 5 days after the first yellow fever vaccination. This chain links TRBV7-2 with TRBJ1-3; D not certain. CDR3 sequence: CASTGGNTIYF. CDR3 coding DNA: TGTGCCAGCACGGGGGGAAACACCATATATTTT.